This T cell receptor beta chain was found in a study of shared clonotypes between healthy human individuals. Study-wide background: Aged between 18 and 49, the donors were a couple of women and three men.

Original processing notes: ImmunoSEQ gave junction-only sequences without quality scores, so filtering differed. Method: immunoSEQ multiplex PCR; TCRdb's copy keeps in-frame clones and lacks some. That table supplies the V and J calls and clone size; D and trimming were determined from the DNA. The sample carries millions of clones, approximately 93% recorded once. This receptor was taken from a man between 18 and 29 years old in good health. Some clones in this sample may be carry-over from other donors' samples. Sequencing input: naive CD4+ T cells from PBMCs. As for subset: CD45RA+ positively selected.

The CDR3 bases are TGTGCCAGCAGCCGCCAGACTAGCGGGAGCGTCTGGGGGGAGCTGTTTTTT. As protein: CASSRQTSGSVWGELFF. This sequence joins TRBV7-2 and TRBJ2-2, with 12 positions matching TRBD2. CDR1 is SGHTA and CDR2 is FQGNSA in the germline V gene. Trimming at V came to 5 bases and at J to 8 bases, leaving 12 bases not matched to a gene. The CDR3 spans 17 residues.